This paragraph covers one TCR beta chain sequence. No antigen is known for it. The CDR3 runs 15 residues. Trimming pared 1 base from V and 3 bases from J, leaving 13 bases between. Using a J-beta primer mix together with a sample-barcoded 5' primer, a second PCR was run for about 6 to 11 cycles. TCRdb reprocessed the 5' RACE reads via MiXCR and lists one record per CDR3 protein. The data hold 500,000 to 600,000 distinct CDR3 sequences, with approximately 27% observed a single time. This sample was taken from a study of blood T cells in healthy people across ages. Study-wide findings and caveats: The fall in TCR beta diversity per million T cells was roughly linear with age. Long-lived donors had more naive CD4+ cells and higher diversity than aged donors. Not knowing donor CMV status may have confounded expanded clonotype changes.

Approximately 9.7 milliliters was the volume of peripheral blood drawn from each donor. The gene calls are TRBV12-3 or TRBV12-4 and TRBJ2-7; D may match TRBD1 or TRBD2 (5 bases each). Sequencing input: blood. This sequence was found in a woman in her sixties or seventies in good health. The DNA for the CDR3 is TGTGCCAGCAGTTTAGGGGACCCTGGCAGCTACGAGCAGTACTTC. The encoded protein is CASSLGDPGSYEQYF.